Below, 28 T cell receptor beta chains from the same sample are listed, as sequenced in a study of T-cell memory formation after mild COVID-19 (dated by TCRdb to about 2021). The protocol used for the library was 5' RACE. Reads for this sample came from an Illumina NovaSeq 6000. The raw public reads went through TCRdb reprocessing: fastp at Q25, MiXCR clone calling, in-frame beta chains kept. For every CDR3 protein sequence, its rows merge into one entry that carries the most common genes and DNA. Present in this sample are around 340,000 distinct CDR3 sequences, roughly 15% of which were seen just once. The ten biggest clones cover approximately 21% of the sample. The sample consisted of PBMCs or a T cell subset sorted from them (not recorded which). The receptors were gathered from a man younger than 30 who had mild COVID-19 (a few samples of this study predate the infection). The sample titles of this study are shuffled in the database, so cell type and time point are left out; the donor was told from shared clones.

The chain couples TRBV12-3 or TRBV12-4 to TRBJ2-4; the D is unclear. The V and J ends lost 6 bases and 0 bases respectively, with 6 bases between them. The CDR3 covers 13 residues. The CDR3 loop reads CASSPSAKNIQYF. CDR3 nucleotide sequence: TGTGCCAGCAGCCCATCAGCCAAAAACATTCAGTACTTC.

This clonotype was observed a handful of times. The chain has TRBV13 and TRBJ1-1; D possibly corresponds to TRBD1 (5 bases). Germline values: CDR1 PRHDT, CDR2 FYEKMQ (reference sequence). The CDR3 loop spans 12 amino acids. V was cut by 4 bases and J by 9 bases, with 12 bases left in between. In nucleotides, the CDR3 is TGTGCCAGCAGCTCACCGGGGGATAAAGCTTTCTTT. Amino acid sequence: CASSSPGDKAFF.

The chain joins TRBV9 to TRBJ2-5; D is unclear. The germline CDR1 and CDR2 sequences are SGDLS and YYNGEE. The CDR3 has 14 residues. Trimming pared 7 bases from V and 1 base from J, leaving 14 bases between. The CDR3 nucleotides read TGTGCCAGCGGCCCGGGCACCAGCCAAGAGACCCAGTACTTC. It translates to CASGPGTSQETQYF.

CDR3 residues: CASSQALGGIQYF. In nucleotides, the CDR3 is TGTGCCAGCAGCCAGGCTTTGGGGGGCATTCAGTACTTC. The rearrangement uses TRBV3-1 and TRBJ2-4; D might be TRBD2 (6 bases). This CDR3 has 13 amino acids. The germline CDR1 and CDR2 sequences are LGHDT and YNNKEL (reference sequence). V lost 3 bases and J lost 9, with 12 bases in between.

The chain couples TRBV29-1 to TRBJ2-3; D unresolved. V shed 3 bases and J shed 0 bases, with 10 bases lying between them. The germline V gene has CDR1 SQVTM and CDR2 ANQGSEA. There are 14 residues in the CDR3. The CDR3 region has the DNA TGCAGCGTTGATTTTGCAGATAGCACAGATACGCAGTATTTT. It codes for CSVDFADSTDTQYF.

This clonotype was detected only once. The chain recombines TRBV6-5 with TRBJ2-5; 10 positions agree with TRBD1. V gave up 7 bases and J gave up 4 bases; unmatched junction bases: 9. The germline V gene has CDR1 MNHEY and CDR2 SVGAGI. This CDR3 has 15 residues. The CDR3 protein is CASTSRTGGRETQYF. DNA for the CDR3: TGTGCCAGCACCTCGAGGACAGGGGGGAGAGAGACCCAGTACTTC.

The chain combines TRBV4-1 with TRBJ1-2, with TRBD1 matching 7 bases. This CDR3 spans 15 amino acids. Germline-derived CDR1 and CDR2 are MGHRA and YSYEKL. Losses at the gene ends were 5 bases for V and 1 base for J; bases not matched to a gene: 7. In DNA, the CDR3 is TGCGCCAGCAGCTTCCCGGGACAGCTTAACTATGGCTACACCTTC. This gives the protein CASSFPGQLNYGYTF.

The chain recombines TRBV7-9 with TRBJ2-5, with 13 bases that match TRBD2. Unmatched junction bases numbered 13, after V lost 4 bases and J lost 5 bases. In germline, CDR1 is SEHNR, CDR2 FQNEAQ (reference sequence). The CDR3 extends over 18 amino acids. The CDR3 DNA is TGTGCCAGCAGCTGGACTAGCGGGGGTCAAAAGGGGTATGAGACCCAGTACTTC. It translates to CASSWTSGGQKGYETQYF.

In this sample, this clonotype turned up a few times. The chain links TRBV20-1 to TRBJ1-4; unclear D gene. Deletions cut 1 base from V and 7 bases from J, with 13 bases between. Germline assignment: CDR1 DFQATT and CDR2 SNEGSKA (reference sequence). CDR3 length: 14 residues. In DNA, the CDR3 is TGCAGTGCTAGAGCGGCAGGCTTCTTTGAAAAACTGTTTTTT. As protein: CSARAAGFFEKLFF.

This clonotype was seen many times. The chain combines TRBV7-2 with TRBJ2-5, with 10 bases identical to TRBD2. CDR3 length: 15 residues. The germline CDR1 and CDR2 sequences are SGHTA and FQGNSA. J gave up 2 bases and V 4 bases, and 4 bases lay outside the gene matches. The CDR3 bases are TGTGCCAGCAGCTCAACTAGCGGGGTACAAGAGACCCAGTACTTC. It encodes CASSSTSGVQETQYF.

This clonotype has a handful of counts. The gene calls are TRBV7-6 and TRBJ1-1, with 7 bases identical to TRBD1. Trimming took 3 bases from V and 4 from J; bases not matched to a gene: 2. The CDR3 consists of 13 residues. Germline CDR1 reads SGHVS; CDR2 reads FNYEAQ. The CDR3 DNA reads as TGTGCCAGCAGCTTCACAGGGGCCACTGAAGCTTTCTTT. It is translated as CASSFTGATEAFF.

J is TRBJ1-2 and V is TRBV5-1; D is possibly TRBD1 (5 bases). The germline CDR1 and CDR2 sequences are SGHRS and YFSETQ. The CDR3 has 15 residues. Trimming pared 0 bases from V and 2 bases from J, leaving 11 bases between. The DNA of the CDR3 is TGCGCCAGCAGCTTGGGGTTGCGACAGAACTATGGCTACACCTTC. Residues: CASSLGLRQNYGYTF.

At least ten counts were recorded for this clonotype. The V gene is TRBV9, the J gene TRBJ1-2, with D hard to call. This CDR3 is built from 15 residues. Trimming took off 0 bases at V and 3 bases at J, with 12 bases between the two ends. The germline V gene encodes CDR1 SGDLS and CDR2 YYNGEE. The CDR3 bases are TGTGCCAGCAGCGTAGACGGGGAACCAGACTATGGCTACACCTTC. This sequence encodes CASSVDGEPDYGYTF.

This clonotype has more than one count but fewer than ten. The genes are TRBV5-1 and TRBJ2-5, with TRBD2 identical over 8 bases. The CDR3 has 16 amino acids. Germline V gene data show CDR1 as SGHRS and CDR2 as YFSETQ. J gave up 4 bases and V 0 bases, and 8 bases lay outside the gene matches. CDR3 bases: TGCGCCAGCAGCTTGGCCCGCCTAGCGGGTGCAGAGACCCAGTACTTC. Translation: CASSLARLAGAETQYF.

This clonotype was recorded a few times. The chain couples TRBV6-5 to TRBJ2-2; tentative D call: TRBD2 (5 bases). Germline V CDR1 and CDR2: MNHEY, SVGAGI. V lost 4 bases and J 0 bases, leaving 15 bases between the germline ends. There are 17 residues in the CDR3. The CDR3 spells CASSFSGVRSNTGELFF. The CDR3 bases are TGTGCCAGCAGTTTTTCCGGGGTTAGATCGAACACCGGGGAGCTGTTTTTT.

The chain carries TRBV5-1 and TRBJ2-1, with D perhaps being TRBD1 or TRBD2 (5 bases each). The CDR3 length is 15 residues. Trimming cost V 4 bases and J 4 bases, with 15 bases left between them. CDR1 and CDR2 from the germline V gene are SGHRS and YFSETQ. The CDR3 DNA reads as TGCGCCAGCAGCCCGATAGGGGACCAGTACAATGAGCAGTTCTTC. It is translated as CASSPIGDQYNEQFF.

The chain uses TRBV12-3 or TRBV12-4 and TRBJ1-1, with 7 bases that match TRBD1. Trimming cost V 7 bases and J 6 bases; bases outside gene matches: 8. This CDR3 has 13 residues. As DNA, the CDR3 is TGTGCCAGCACCTTGGACAGGTTGTCTGAAGCTTTCTTT. This encodes CASTLDRLSEAFF.

This clonotype was counted only a few times. The chain couples TRBV4-3 to TRBJ2-3; D possibly matches TRBD1 or TRBD2 (6 bases each). V gave up 0 bases and J gave up 0 bases, with 25 bases separating them. The CDR3 has 21 residues. The V gene's germline CDR1 is LGHNA and CDR2 YSLEER. The CDR3 reads CASSQERGETNLTYSTDTQYF. In nucleotides, the CDR3 is TGCGCCAGCAGCCAAGAAAGGGGGGAAACCAATTTAACCTATAGCACAGATACGCAGTATTTT.

This clonotype was seen more than once but under ten times. The chain uses TRBV6-5 and TRBJ2-1; weak D call: TRBD1 (5 bases). The ends were cut back, 2 bases at V and 1 base at J, with 9 bases in the middle. Germline loops: CDR1 MNHEY, CDR2 SVGAGI. The CDR3 spans 15 residues. CDR3 amino acids: CASSYGQGSYNEQFF. CDR3 coding DNA: TGTGCCAGCAGTTACGGGCAGGGATCCTACAATGAGCAGTTCTTC.

The chain employs TRBV7-3 and TRBJ2-3; tentative D call: TRBD1 (5 bases). This CDR3 is 15 amino acids long. Trimming pared 4 bases from V and 0 bases from J, leaving 11 bases between. Germline V gives CDR1 SGHTA, CDR2 FQGTGA. CDR3 sequence (DNA): TGTGCCAGCAGCTCGCAGGGAATTAGCACAGATACGCAGTATTTT. Encoded protein: CASSSQGISTDTQYF.

This sequence joins TRBV20-1 and TRBJ2-5, with TRBD1 as a possible D gene (5 bases). Germline CDR1 is DFQATT and CDR2 is SNEGSKA (reference sequence). Trimming stripped 6 bases from V and 3 bases from J, with 26 bases between. The CDR3 has 17 residues. CDR3 region: CSAPRPPMDKGKETQYF. CDR3 DNA: TGCAGTGCCCCCCGTCCCCCCATGGACAAGGGAAAAGAGACCCAGTACTTC.

The V gene is TRBV29-1, the J gene TRBJ2-1; the match to TRBD2 covers 8 bases. CDR1 is SQVTM, CDR2 ANQGSEA, per germline. J lost 3 bases, V lost 0 bases, and 4 bases had no gene match. This CDR3 region has 15 residues. DNA of the CDR3: TGCAGCGTTGAAGAAGGCCGGGGGGGCTACAATGAGCAGTTCTTC. The encoded protein is CSVEEGRGGYNEQFF.

This clonotype was detected ten times or more. CDR3 sequence reads: CASSPPPTRGTDTQYF. CDR3 nucleotide sequence: TGTGCCAGCAGCCCCCCCCCTACCAGGGGCACAGATACGCAGTATTTT. The V and J genes are TRBV3-1 and TRBJ2-3, with D possibly matching TRBD1 (5 bases). CDR1 LGHDT and CDR2 YNNKEL come from the germline V gene (reference sequence). This CDR3 contains 16 residues. Trimming shortened V by 4 bases and J by 1 base, and 15 bases separated the two germline ends.

As for this clonotype: The junction shows a germline mismatch at one end, possibly a read error. J is TRBJ1-1 and V is TRBV12-3 or TRBV12-4, with 8 bases matching TRBD1. This CDR3 is built from 16 residues. The DNA of the CDR3 is TGTGCCAGCAGCCCCTCGGGACAGGCCCCAATCACTGAAGCTTCCTTT. As protein: CASSPSGQAPITEASF.

This clonotype was picked up a small number of times. The J gene is TRBJ2-3, the V gene TRBV4-3; TRBD1 matches 10 bases. CDR1 and CDR2 from the germline V gene are LGHNA and YSLEER. The CDR3 totals 17 residues. V was pared by 2 bases and J by 5 bases, with 10 bases of the junction left unmatched. The CDR3 sequence: CASSQHPGQGIGDTQYF. The CDR3 DNA reads TGCGCCAGCAGCCAACACCCGGGACAGGGGATTGGAGATACGCAGTATTTT.

This chain links TRBV15 with TRBJ2-3; D could derive from TRBD1 or TRBD2 (5 bases each). The CDR3 runs 17 residues. The V gene's germline CDR1 is LNHNV and CDR2 YYDKDF (reference sequence). V lost 3 bases and J lost 0, with 16 bases in between. This CDR3 reads CATSRLPTDYSTDTQYF. The CDR3 bases are TGTGCCACCAGCAGGTTACCGACAGACTATAGCACAGATACGCAGTATTTT.

This clonotype was counted a few times. The chain uses TRBV20-1 and TRBJ2-7; 11 bases are shared with TRBD2. CDR3 size: 16 residues. CDR1 is DFQATT and CDR2 is SNEGSKA in the germline V gene (reference sequence). V lost 1 base and J lost 0; bases outside the gene matches: 5. CDR3 amino acids: CSARASGLAGSYEQYF. CDR3 nucleotide sequence: TGCAGTGCTAGAGCTTCCGGACTAGCGGGCTCCTACGAGCAGTACTTC.

This clonotype was detected a few times. V is TRBV6-1 and J is TRBJ1-1; a possible D gene is TRBD1 (5 bases). This CDR3 region has 13 residues. Germline-derived CDR1 and CDR2 are MNHNS and SASEGT. The ends were cut back, 6 bases at V and 1 base at J, with 9 bases in the middle. CDR3 sequence: CASREQGNTEAFF. CDR3 DNA sequence: TGTGCCAGCAGAGAGCAGGGGAACACTGAAGCTTTCTTT.